This T cell receptor (beta chain) derives from a study of blood T cell repertoires in COVID-19. For the study at large: Acute-phase and convalescent COVID-19 samples originated in the United States, Italy and Spain.

Germline assignment: CDR1 GTSNPN and CDR2 SVGIG (reference sequence). The CDR3 runs 15 residues. The V segment lost 3 bases and the J segment 7 bases; nucleotides outside the gene matches: 8. Per the study methods: It was from reference gene primer amplification that nucleated cell counts were estimated. Libraries were prepared by immunoSEQ multiplex PCR; TCRdb keeps only in-frame clonotypes and omits some of them. V and J calls and clone size are as listed in that table; D and trimming were resolved from the DNA. The top ten hold about 1% of the sample, which has about 380,000 clones, about 80% seen once.

Input material: peripheral blood. The TCR comes from a human donor with acute or convalescent COVID-19. The donor label of this sample is uncertain. V gene TRBV30 combines with J gene TRBJ2-1; 11 bases match TRBD2. The CDR3 here is CAWRQGLAARNEQFF. The CDR3 DNA reads as TGTGCCTGGAGACAGGGACTAGCGGCCCGTAATGAGCAGTTCTTC.